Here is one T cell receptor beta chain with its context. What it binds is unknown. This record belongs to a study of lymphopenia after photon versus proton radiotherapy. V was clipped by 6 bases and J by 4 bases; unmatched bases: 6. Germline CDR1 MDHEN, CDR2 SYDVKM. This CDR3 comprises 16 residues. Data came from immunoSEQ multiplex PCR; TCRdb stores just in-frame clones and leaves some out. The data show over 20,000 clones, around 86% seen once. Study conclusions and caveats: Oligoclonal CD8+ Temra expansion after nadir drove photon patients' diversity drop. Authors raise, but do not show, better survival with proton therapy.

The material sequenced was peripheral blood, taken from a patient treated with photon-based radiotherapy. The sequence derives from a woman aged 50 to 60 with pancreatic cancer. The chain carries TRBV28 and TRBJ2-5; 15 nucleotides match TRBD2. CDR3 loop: CASSDGTSGRRETQYF. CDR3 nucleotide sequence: TGTGCCAGCAGCGATGGGACTAGCGGGAGGAGAGAGACCCAGTACTTC.